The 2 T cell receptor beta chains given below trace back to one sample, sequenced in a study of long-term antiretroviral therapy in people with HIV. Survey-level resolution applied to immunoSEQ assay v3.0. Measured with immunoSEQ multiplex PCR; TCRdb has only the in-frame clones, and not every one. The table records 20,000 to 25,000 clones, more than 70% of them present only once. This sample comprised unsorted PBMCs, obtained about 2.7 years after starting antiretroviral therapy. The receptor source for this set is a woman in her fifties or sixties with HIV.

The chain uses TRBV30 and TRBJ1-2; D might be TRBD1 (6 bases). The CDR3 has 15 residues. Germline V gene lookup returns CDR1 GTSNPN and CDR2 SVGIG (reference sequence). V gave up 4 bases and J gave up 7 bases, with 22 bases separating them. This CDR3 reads CAWTLPTGGGGGYTF. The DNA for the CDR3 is TGTGCCTGGACCCTACCGACAGGAGGAGGTGGTGGCTACACCTTC.

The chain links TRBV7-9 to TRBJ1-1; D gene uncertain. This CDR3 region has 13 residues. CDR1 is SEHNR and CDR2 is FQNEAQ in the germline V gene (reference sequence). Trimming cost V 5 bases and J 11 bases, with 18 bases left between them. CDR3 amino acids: CASSLDPGEKAFF. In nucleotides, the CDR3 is TGTGCCAGCAGCCTAGATCCTGGGGAGAAGGCTTTCTTT.